A single count supports the clone carrying this TCR beta chain. The data originate from a study of blood T cell repertoires in COVID-19. Profiling relied on immunoSEQ multiplex PCR, and the TCRdb table lists in-frame clones only, not all of them. The table records a few hundred thousand clones, 90% of them present only once. The germline V gene has CDR1 SGHRS and CDR2 YFSETQ. Trimming shortened V by 4 bases and J by 8 bases, and 18 bases separated the two germline ends. The CDR3 totals 14 residues. What was sequenced was PBMCs or T cells enriched from blood (not recorded which). This clonotype was sampled from a man under 40 who had been exposed to COVID-19. This chain uses TRBV5-1 with TRBJ1-2; D is possibly TRBD1 (6 bases). The CDR3 sequence is CASSLSEGDRGYTF. In DNA form, the CDR3 reads TGCGCCAGCAGCCTCTCTGAGGGGGATAGAGGCTACACCTTC. The variable domain in full, completed from reference TRBV5-1 and TRBJ1-2, reads KAGVTQTPRYLIKTRGQQVTLSCSPISGHRSVSWYQQTPGQGLQFLFEYFSETQRNKGNFPGRFSGRQFSNSRSEMNVSTLELGDSALYLCASSLSEGDRGYTFGSGTRLTVV.